The rows below give T cell receptor beta chains drawn from one sample of a study of CD8+CD57+ T cells in acquired aplastic anemia. From the reads, TCRdb called clonotypes with MiXCR, one entry per CDR3 protein. This table holds 95,000 to 120,000 distinct CDR3 sequences, under 60% found once. Material for sequencing was sorted CD4+, CD8+, or CD8+CD57+ T cells (not recorded which) from PBMCs. These receptors were taken from a human donor in good health, serving as a control. Both conserved end residues are part of each CDR3. A D gene is named only where the DNA matches it firmly. Rows give clone size only sometimes, using once, few, many, or a class for an expanded clone.

clone_size,j_call,v_call,d_call,cdr3_nt,cdr3_aa
many,TRBJ2-4,TRBV11-2,TRBD2,TGTGCCAGCAGCTTAGACCCGAGCGGGGGCGGGCACCAAAACATTCAGTACTTC,CASSLDPSGGGHQNIQYF
medium-sized,TRBJ1-2,TRBV10-3,.,TGTGCCATCACGGGGGATAGGAATGGCTACACCTTC,CAITGDRNGYTF
many,TRBJ2-7,TRBV9,.,TGTGCCAGCAGCCACTCCCCTCAGGGAAACACCTACGAGCAGTACTTC,CASSHSPQGNTYEQYF
.,TRBJ1-2,TRBV7-9,.,TGTGCCAGCATCCCCGGTGGACACGATGGGGATGGCTACACCTTC,CASIPGGHDGDGYTF
.,TRBJ1-1,TRBV2,.,TGTGCCAGCAGTGCCAGGACGGGGAATACTGAAGCTTTCTTT,CASSARTGNTEAFF
.,TRBJ2-7,TRBV10-1,TRBD2,TGCGCCAGCCTAGGGGACTACAACTACGAGCAGTACTTC,CASLGDYNYEQYF
.,TRBJ1-1,TRBV10-2,TRBD1,TGCGCCAGCAACGCTCGGACAGGGAACACTGAAGCTTTCTTT,CASNARTGNTEAFF
few,TRBJ2-7,TRBV15,TRBD1,TGTGCCACCAGCCGAGGGGGGACAGGGTTCCGCGAGCAGTACTTC,CATSRGGTGFREQYF
.,TRBJ2-2,TRBV24-1,TRBD1,TGTGCCACCAGTGATTTACCGGGACAGGGGGATACCGGGGAGCTGTTTTTT,CATSDLPGQGDTGELFF
.,TRBJ2-3,TRBV11-2,TRBD2,TGTGCCAGCAGCTTAGATTTGGGACTAGCGGGAGATACGCAGTATTTT,CASSLDLGLAGDTQYF
.,TRBJ2-7,TRBV19,.,TGTGCCAGTAGTAAAAGTGTCCTCTCCTACGAGCAGTACTTC,CASSKSVLSYEQYF
.,TRBJ2-7,TRBV15,.,TGTGCCACCAGAGACCAAGGGGGCTACGAGCAGTACTTC,CATRDQGGYEQYF
.,TRBJ2-1,TRBV29-1,.,TGCAGCGTTGTTCCCACGAACACGGACAATGAGCAGTTCTTC,CSVVPTNTDNEQFF
many,TRBJ2-1,TRBV10-1,TRBD1,TGCGCCAGCGGACAACACAGGGACAGCAATGAGCAGTTCTTC,CASGQHRDSNEQFF
many,TRBJ2-5,TRBV20-1,.,TGCAGTGCTAGCCCAGGAGAGACCCAGTACTTC,CSASPGETQYF
many,TRBJ1-5,TRBV19,.,TGTGCCAGTAGACCATACACGGACAATCAGCCCCAGCATTTT,CASRPYTDNQPQHF
.,TRBJ1-2,TRBV25-1,TRBD1,TGTGCCAGCAGTGGAGGGACAGCTATTTCCTATGGCTACACCTTC,CASSGGTAISYGYTF
many,TRBJ1-1,TRBV5-6,.,TGTGCCAGCACTTCGTCGGTGGGTGCTGAAGCTTTCTTT,CASTSSVGAEAFF
.,TRBJ2-4,TRBV25-1,.,TGTGCGGGCAGTGAGTCCCATCATCCCCGGGGGAACATTCAGTACTTC,CAGSESHHPRGNIQYF
.,TRBJ2-7,TRBV12-3/TRBV12-4,.,TGTGCCAGCAGTTACTCGAGTCACTACGAGCAGTACTTC,CASSYSSHYEQYF
once,TRBJ2-7,TRBV20-1,.,TGCAGTGGGCAGGGGACTCGTGGCCACGAGCAGTACTTC,CSGQGTRGHEQYF
.,TRBJ2-7,TRBV14,TRBD1,TGTGCCAGCAGCCAAGGGGACAGTGGACACTACGAGCAGTACTTC,CASSQGDSGHYEQYF
few,TRBJ2-7,TRBV27,.,TGTGCCAGCAGTCCCCTAACACTAGTGGGGGAGACCTACGAGCAGTACTTC,CASSPLTLVGETYEQYF
many,TRBJ2-7,TRBV9,.,TGTGCCAGCAGCGTAGCTGGACATTCCTACGAGCAGTACTTC,CASSVAGHSYEQYF
few,TRBJ1-6,TRBV7-2,TRBD1,TGTGCCAGCAGCCAGGACAGGCTACTCCACTTT,CASSQDRLLHF
.,TRBJ1-2,TRBV6-1,.,TGTGCCAGCAGACCCCGGGACACACTCCTCTATGGCTACACCTTC,CASRPRDTLLYGYTF
.,TRBJ2-1,TRBV29-1,.,TGCAGCGCCCCAGGCTCCTACAATGAGCAGTTCTTC,CSAPGSYNEQFF
.,TRBJ2-3,TRBV20-1,.,TGCAGTGCTAGAGTAGCGGTTAGCACAGATACGCAGTATTTT,CSARVAVSTDTQYF
many,TRBJ2-2,TRBV11-1,.,TGTGCCAGCAGCTTAGTGAATACAGGGATCGCGAACACCGGGGAGCTGTTTTTT,CASSLVNTGIANTGELFF
.,TRBJ1-2,TRBV20-1,.,TGCAGTGCTAGGAACTATGGCTACACCTTC,CSARNYGYTF
many,TRBJ2-1,TRBV7-3,TRBD2,TGTGCCAGCAGCTCATCCTTTGGGACTAGCGACCATGAGCAGTTCTTC,CASSSSFGTSDHEQFF
few,TRBJ1-2,TRBV9,TRBD1,TGTGCCAGCAGCGTATCCGGACAGGGCGGCTATGGCTACACCTTC,CASSVSGQGGYGYTF
once,TRBJ1-1,TRBV29-1,.,TGCAGCGTTGAAGGCCGGATGAGCACTGAAGCTTTCTTT,CSVEGRMSTEAFF
few,TRBJ1-4,TRBV10-3,.,TGTGCCATCAGTGAGAAGGGTTCAACTAATGAAAAACTGTTTTTT,CAISEKGSTNEKLFF
.,TRBJ2-7,TRBV10-3,.,TGTGCCATCACCGGGGGCTTCGTCGACGAGCAGTACTTC,CAITGGFVDEQYF
.,TRBJ2-2,TRBV15,TRBD2,TGTGCCACCAGCAGATCGATTAGCGGGAGCGGGGAGCTGTTTTTT,CATSRSISGSGELFF
.,TRBJ2-6,TRBV7-9,.,TGTGCCAGCAGCTACGGGGCCAACGTCCTGACTTTC,CASSYGANVLTF
many,TRBJ1-1,TRBV12-3/TRBV12-4,.,TGTGCCAGCAGTTTAGGGAGGAATGAAGCTTTCTTT,CASSLGRNEAFF
many,TRBJ2-3,TRBV2,.,TGTGCCAGCAGTGAGGGGGCGGCTAGCACAGATACGCAGTATTTT,CASSEGAASTDTQYF
.,TRBJ2-1,TRBV9,TRBD1,TGTGCCAGCAGCGTAGCAGGGGGCCTGAATGAGCAGTTCTTC,CASSVAGGLNEQFF
many,TRBJ1-1,TRBV4-3,.,TGCGCCAGCAGCCAAGACCTCGGACAGCCGGACGAAGCTTTCTTT,CASSQDLGQPDEAFF
many,TRBJ2-5,TRBV9,TRBD2,TGTGCCAGCAGCCTCGGACTAGCATTTAATCAAGAGACCCAGTACTTC,CASSLGLAFNQETQYF